The 16 T cell receptor beta chains given below trace back to one sample, sequenced in a study of cytomegalovirus exposure and HLA in healthy donors. Researchers ran the PCR with 60 Vbeta and 13 Jbeta primers. Only in-frame clones appear in the TCRdb table, and some are missing; sequencing was by immunoSEQ multiplex PCR. The table lists about 170,000 clones, about 75% of them singletons. The sample consisted of PBMCs. The source is a woman between 50 and 59 years old in good health and CMV-seropositive.

This clone was seen once. The junction does not match germline at one end; this may be a read error. V usage is TRBV7-9 and J usage is TRBJ2-1, with D possibly TRBD1 on 5 matching bases. Germline V gene data show CDR1 as SEHNR and CDR2 as FQNEAQ (reference sequence). The CDR3 is made up of 16 amino acids. CDR3 nucleotide sequence: TGTTCCAGCAGCCCTATACCAACAGGACCCTACAATGAGCAGTTCTTC. Protein sequence: CSSSPIPTGPYNEQFF.

This clone was recorded a few times. The chain combines TRBV7-7 with TRBJ2-2; D perhaps matches TRBD1 (6 bases). The length of the CDR3 is 14 residues. V gave up 5 bases and J gave up 11 bases, with 18 bases separating them. Germline CDR1 and CDR2: SSHAT and FNYEAQ (reference sequence). The CDR3 DNA reads TGTGCCAGCAGCCGCGATGGCCCGGGACACGAGCTGTTTTTT. It is translated as CASSRDGPGHELFF.

This chain links TRBV5-1 with TRBJ1-2; D may be TRBD1 (6 bases). The germline CDR1 and CDR2 sequences are SGHRS and YFSETQ. The V and J ends lost 4 bases and 0 bases respectively, with 22 bases between them. The CDR3 is made up of 18 amino acids. Written as DNA, the CDR3 is TGCGCCAGCAGCCAAGAAGAATTGGGACACCGAGCTAACTATGGCTACACCTTC. Its translation is CASSQEELGHRANYGYTF.

This clone has just a few counts. This sequence joins TRBV25-1 and TRBJ1-2; possible D gene TRBD1, 5 bases. The CDR3 contains 12 residues. V lost 4 bases to trimming and J lost 4 bases, with 7 bases between them. Germline-derived CDR1 and CDR2 are MGHDK and SYGVNS. The CDR3 region has the DNA TGTGCCAGCAGTGGACAGTTCTATGGCTACACCTTC. This sequence encodes CASSGQFYGYTF.

The genes are TRBV6-6 and TRBJ2-5; unclear D gene. Trimming pared 7 bases from V and 5 bases from J, leaving 8 bases between. CDR1 and CDR2 from the germline V gene are MNHNY and SVGAGI (reference sequence). This CDR3 comprises 11 residues. CDR3 sequence: CASTSSETQYF. The CDR3, as DNA: TGTGCCAGCACTTCAAGCGAGACCCAGTACTTC.

The V gene is TRBV6-1, the J gene TRBJ2-7; the match to TRBD1 covers 7 bases. CDR3 size: 12 residues. Trimming cost V 6 bases and J 1 base; bases outside gene matches: 0. From germline, CDR1 is MNHNS and CDR2 SASEGT. The CDR3 DNA reads TGTGCCAGCAGGGACAGGTCCTACGAGCAGTACTTC. It specifies CASRDRSYEQYF.

The chain joins TRBV7-6 to TRBJ1-6; perhaps TRBD1 as D (6 bases). Germline CDR1 and CDR2: SGHVS and FNYEAQ. This CDR3 has 13 amino acids. Trimming shortened V by 0 bases and J by 13 bases, and 10 bases separated the two germline ends. The CDR3 loop reads CASSLAQGSPLHF. The CDR3 DNA reads TGTGCCAGCAGCTTAGCGCAGGGGTCCCCCCTCCACTTT.

The gene calls are TRBV10-3 and TRBJ1-3; D not certain. The V and J ends lost 1 base and 3 bases respectively, with 19 bases between them. CDR3 length: 18 amino acids. The V gene's germline CDR1 is ENHRY and CDR2 SYGVKD. The CDR3 DNA sequence: TGTGCCATCAGTGAGTTTGTATCAAGCGTCAGTAGTGGAAACACCATATATTTT. It codes for CAISEFVSSVSSGNTIYF.

This chain connects TRBV5-4 to TRBJ2-5, with D tentatively TRBD1 (6 bases). CDR1 is SGHNT, CDR2 YYREEE, per germline (reference sequence). The CDR3 length is 13 residues. V was trimmed by 0 bases and J by 5 bases, leaving 8 bases between them. The CDR3 is CASSLGRGETQYF. CDR3 in DNA: TGTGCCAGCAGCTTGGGTAGGGGGGAGACCCAGTACTTC. Full variable domain (outside the CDR3, taken from reference TRBV5-4 and TRBJ2-5): ETGVTQSPTHLIKTRGQQVTLRCSSQSGHNTVSWYQQALGQGPQFIFQYYREEENGRGNFPPRFSGLQFPNYSSELNVNALELDDSALYLCASSLGRGETQYFGPGTRLLVL.

This clone was seen more than once but under ten times. The rearrangement links TRBV6-5 to TRBJ2-1, with 11 bases aligning to TRBD1. V was pared by 8 bases and J by 8 bases, with 8 bases of the junction left unmatched. The germline gives CDR1 MNHEY, CDR2 SVGAGI. The CDR3 is made up of 14 amino acids. CDR3 protein: CASPAGTGGYEQFF. DNA of the CDR3: TGTGCCAGCCCTGCCGGGACAGGGGGGTATGAGCAGTTCTTC.

This clone was recorded a few times. The rearrangement uses TRBV5-1 and TRBJ2-2; no clear D gene. The CDR3 runs 14 residues. V was pared by 2 bases and J by 1 base, with 6 bases between. Germline V gene data show CDR1 as SGHRS and CDR2 as YFSETQ. CDR3 region: CASSFRQNTGELFF. DNA of the CDR3: TGCGCCAGCAGCTTTAGACAGAACACCGGGGAGCTGTTTTTT. Together with reference TRBV5-1 and TRBJ2-2, the CDR3 gives the full variable domain: KAGVTQTPRYLIKTRGQQVTLSCSPISGHRSVSWYQQTPGQGLQFLFEYFSETQRNKGNFPGRFSGRQFSNSRSEMNVSTLELGDSALYLCASSFRQNTGELFFGEGSRLTVL.

This chain uses TRBV23-1 with TRBJ1-3, with D possibly matching TRBD1 (6 bases). TRBV23-1 is marked as an open reading frame, function uncertain. The CDR3 runs 16 residues. Between the trimmed V and J ends, which lost 0 bases and 4 bases, there was a span of 13 bases. CDR3 in amino acids: CASSQSAATGGNTIYF. For the CDR3, the DNA is TGCGCCAGCAGTCAATCGGCGGCGACAGGAGGAAACACCATATATTTT.

The table lists this clone with a few counts. The chain couples TRBV6-1 to TRBJ2-2; D might be TRBD2 (5 bases). Germline CDR1 MNHNS, CDR2 SASEGT. V was shortened by 1 base and J by 6 bases, with 15 bases between the two germline ends. This CDR3 has 16 residues. Written as DNA, the CDR3 is TGTGCCAGCAGTGAAGAAGATAGTGTGGAGGCCGGGGAGCTGTTTTTT. Protein sequence: CASSEEDSVEAGELFF.

The rearrangement links TRBV7-2 to TRBJ2-2; TRBD1 is a possible D gene (5 bases). The CDR3 extends over 14 amino acids. Germline values: CDR1 SGHTA, CDR2 FQGNSA. Trimming took off 2 bases at V and 5 bases at J, with 9 bases between the two ends. The CDR3 loop is CASSLQGQTGELFF. The CDR3 DNA is TGTGCCAGCAGCTTACAGGGTCAGACCGGGGAGCTGTTTTTT.

This clone was detected a few times. The V and J genes are TRBV5-6 and TRBJ1-2, with no clear D. Trimming removed 7 bases from V and 8 bases from J, with 15 bases in between. The germline V gene encodes CDR1 SGHDT and CDR2 YYEEEE. This CDR3 has 12 amino acids. The CDR3 reads CASGQRVGGYTF. CDR3 bases: TGTGCCAGCGGCCAGAGGGTAGGCGGCTACACCTTC.

As concerns this clone: Other DNA sequences in the sample encode the same CDR3. The chain combines TRBV2 with TRBJ1-1; 8 bases are shared with TRBD1. The CDR3 has 14 residues. Germline CDR1 is SNHLY and CDR2 is FYNNEI. The junction had 4 bases not matched to a gene; V was cut back by 6 bases and J by 1 base. The CDR3 region is CASSLGQGNTEAFF. DNA of the CDR3: TGTGCCAGCAGCTTAGGACAGGGGAACACTGAAGCTTTCTTT.